These 5 T cell receptor beta chains originate from one sample sequenced in a study of stem cell transplantation in POMP-related autoinflammatory disease. The method was immunoSEQ multiplex PCR; TCRdb's version includes in-frame clones alone and lacks a portion of them. The data contain roughly 70,000 clones, roughly 90% of them singletons. The specimen was CD4+ T cells from PBMCs, collected after stem cell transplantation. The origin of the receptors is a human patient with POMP-related autoinflammation and immune dysregulation (PRAID). The graft donor may have contributed some T cells.

The V and J genes are TRBV5-4 and TRBJ2-5; D ambiguous. Germline CDR1 SGHNT, CDR2 YYREEE (reference sequence). Trimming took off 0 bases at V and 3 bases at J, with 6 bases between the two ends. The CDR3 covers 13 residues. In DNA form, the CDR3 reads TGTGCCAGCAGCTTGGGCACCGAAGAGACCCAGTACTTC. Residues: CASSLGTEETQYF.

V and J are TRBV18 and TRBJ1-2; no clear D gene. The CDR3 runs to 15 residues. V shed 3 bases and J shed 6 bases, with 17 bases lying between them. Germline values: CDR1 KGHSH, CDR2 LQKENI. CDR3 in amino acids: CASSPPGGSVNGYTF. CDR3 sequence (DNA): TGTGCCAGCTCACCGCCTGGAGGGTCGGTGAATGGCTACACCTTC.

This chain joins TRBV4-1 and TRBJ2-2; perhaps TRBD2 as D (5 bases). The CDR3 runs 18 residues. CDR1 is MGHRA and CDR2 is YSYEKL in the germline V gene. V lost 0 bases and J 4 bases, leaving 18 bases between the germline ends. The CDR3 sequence is CASSQDPSRSFLTGELFF. The CDR3 nucleotides are TGCGCCAGCAGCCAAGACCCTAGCAGGAGCTTCCTCACCGGGGAGCTGTTTTTT.

This clone was observed a single time. Here the CDR3 reads CASSPRGRSGANVLTF. The DNA of the CDR3 is TGTGCCAGCTCACCCCGGGGTCGCTCTGGGGCCAACGTCCTGACTTTC. The chain carries TRBV18 and TRBJ2-6; tentatively, D is TRBD2 (5 bases). Germline V gene lookup returns CDR1 KGHSH and CDR2 LQKENI. The ends were cut back, 3 bases at V and 0 bases at J, with 9 bases in the middle. The CDR3 totals 16 residues.

This clone showed up just once. The chain combines TRBV2 with TRBJ1-1, with a tentative D call TRBD1 (5 bases). CDR3 length: 12 amino acids. Between the trimmed V and J ends, which lost 6 bases and 7 bases, there was a span of 12 bases. The V gene's germline CDR1 is SNHLY and CDR2 FYNNEI. The DNA for the CDR3 is TGTGCCAGCAGGGGGCTAGGAAATGAAGCTTTCTTT. Translated, it gives CASRGLGNEAFF.